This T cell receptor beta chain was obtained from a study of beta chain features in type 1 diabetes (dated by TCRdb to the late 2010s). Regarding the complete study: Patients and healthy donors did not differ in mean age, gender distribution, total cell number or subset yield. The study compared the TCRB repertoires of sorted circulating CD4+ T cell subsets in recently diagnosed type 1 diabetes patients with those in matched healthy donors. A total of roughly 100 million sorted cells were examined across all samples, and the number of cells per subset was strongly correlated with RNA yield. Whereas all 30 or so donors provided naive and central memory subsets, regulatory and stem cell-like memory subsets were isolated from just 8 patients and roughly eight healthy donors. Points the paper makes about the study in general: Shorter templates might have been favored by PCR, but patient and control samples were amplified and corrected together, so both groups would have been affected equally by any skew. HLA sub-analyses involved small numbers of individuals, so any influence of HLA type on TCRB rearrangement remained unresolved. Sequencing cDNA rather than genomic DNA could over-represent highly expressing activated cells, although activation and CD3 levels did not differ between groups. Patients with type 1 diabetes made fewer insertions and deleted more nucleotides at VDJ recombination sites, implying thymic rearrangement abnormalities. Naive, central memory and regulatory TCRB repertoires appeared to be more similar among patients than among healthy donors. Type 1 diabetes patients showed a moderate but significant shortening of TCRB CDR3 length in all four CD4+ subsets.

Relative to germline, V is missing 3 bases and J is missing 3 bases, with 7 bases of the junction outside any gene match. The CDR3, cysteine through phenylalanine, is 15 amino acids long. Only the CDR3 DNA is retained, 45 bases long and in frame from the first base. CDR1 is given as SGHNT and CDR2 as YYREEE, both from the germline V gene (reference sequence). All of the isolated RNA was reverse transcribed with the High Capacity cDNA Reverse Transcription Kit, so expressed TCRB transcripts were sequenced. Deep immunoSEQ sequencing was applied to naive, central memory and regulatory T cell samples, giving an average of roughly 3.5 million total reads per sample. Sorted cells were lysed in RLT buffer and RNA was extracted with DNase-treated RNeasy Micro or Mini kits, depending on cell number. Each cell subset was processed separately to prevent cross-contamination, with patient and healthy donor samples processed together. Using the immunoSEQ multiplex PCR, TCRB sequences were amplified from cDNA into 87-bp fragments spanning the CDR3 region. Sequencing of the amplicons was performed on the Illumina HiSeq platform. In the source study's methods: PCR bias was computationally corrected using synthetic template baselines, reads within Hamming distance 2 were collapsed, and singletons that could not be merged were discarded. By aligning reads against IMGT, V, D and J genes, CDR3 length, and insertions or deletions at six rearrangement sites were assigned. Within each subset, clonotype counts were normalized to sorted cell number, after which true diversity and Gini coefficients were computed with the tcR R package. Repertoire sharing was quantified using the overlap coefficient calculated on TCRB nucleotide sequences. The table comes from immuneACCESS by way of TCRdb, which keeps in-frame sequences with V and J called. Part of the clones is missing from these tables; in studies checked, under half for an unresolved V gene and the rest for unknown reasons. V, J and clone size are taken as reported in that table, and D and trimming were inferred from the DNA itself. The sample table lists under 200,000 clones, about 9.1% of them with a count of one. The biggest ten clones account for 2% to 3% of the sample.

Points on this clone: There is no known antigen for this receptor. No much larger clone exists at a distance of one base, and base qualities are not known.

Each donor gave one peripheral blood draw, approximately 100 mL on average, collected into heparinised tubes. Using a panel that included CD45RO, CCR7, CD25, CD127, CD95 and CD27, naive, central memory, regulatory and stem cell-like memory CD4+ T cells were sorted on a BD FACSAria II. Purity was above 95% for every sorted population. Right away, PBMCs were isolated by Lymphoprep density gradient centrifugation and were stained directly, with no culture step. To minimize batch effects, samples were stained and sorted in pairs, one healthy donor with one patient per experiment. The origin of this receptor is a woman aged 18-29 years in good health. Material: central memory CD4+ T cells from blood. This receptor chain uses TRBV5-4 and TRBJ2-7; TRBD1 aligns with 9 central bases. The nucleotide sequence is TGTGCCAGCAGCTACTCCGGGACAGGGTTCTACGAGCAGTACTTC. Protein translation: CASSYSGTGFYEQYF.